The 4 T cell receptor beta chains reported below all come from one sample, sequenced in a study of CD8 T cells in ankylosing spondylitis. TCRdb reprocessed the 5' RACE reads with MiXCR, giving one entry per CDR3 protein. The sample has approximately 300,000 distinct CDR3 sequences; around 21% are singletons. The material sequenced was blood, either unsorted or a sorted T cell fraction (not recorded which). These receptors all stem from a female donor with ankylosing spondylitis or in good health (not recorded which).

This clonotype was counted only a few times. The chain combines TRBV3-1 with TRBJ2-3; 12 nucleotides match TRBD2. CDR3 length: 15 residues. V lost 6 bases and J lost 8; bases outside the gene matches: 9. In germline, CDR1 is LGHDT, CDR2 YNNKEL (reference sequence). The CDR3, as DNA: TGTGCCAGCAGGGATCTAGCGGGAGGGCCTGGTACGCAGTATTTT. Residues: CASRDLAGGPGTQYF.

This clonotype showed up just a few times. The V gene is TRBV6-5, the J gene TRBJ1-2; D is perhaps TRBD1 (6 bases). The CDR3 is 14 amino acids. Trimming took 2 bases from V and 2 from J, leaving 9 bases between them. Germline assignment: CDR1 MNHEY and CDR2 SVGAGI. The CDR3 DNA is TGTGCCAGCAGTTACGGACAGACCAACTATGGCTACACCTTC. Translating it yields CASSYGQTNYGYTF.

This clonotype was seen a handful of times. V gene TRBV11-2 combines with J gene TRBJ2-1; TRBD2 matches 10 bases. Germline V CDR1 and CDR2: SGHAT, FQNNGV. Trimming at V came to 2 bases and at J to 3 bases, leaving 10 bases not matched to a gene. The CDR3 totals 18 residues. CDR3 coding DNA: TGTGCCAGCAGCTTAAGGGTTGGTCTAGCGGGAGTCTACAATGAGCAGTTCTTC. Translated, it gives CASSLRVGLAGVYNEQFF.

This chain connects TRBV12-3 or TRBV12-4 to TRBJ1-1; TRBD1 is a possible D gene (5 bases). Between the trimmed V and J ends, which lost 3 bases and 7 bases, there was a span of 12 bases. The CDR3 is 13 amino acids. This CDR3 reads CASSFTDRNEAFF. CDR3 coding DNA: TGTGCCAGCAGTTTCACCGACAGAAATGAAGCTTTCTTT.